The 16 T cell receptor beta chains below come from one sample, sequenced in a study of T cell responses to AZD1222 COVID-19 vaccine. Method: immunoSEQ multiplex PCR; TCRdb's copy keeps in-frame clones and lacks some. The sample shows approximately 200,000 clones, roughly nine tenths of them seen only once. The source material was peripheral blood, sampled 28 days after the second AZD1222 dose. The source is an adult who received the AZD1222 COVID-19 vaccine.

The gene calls are TRBV5-4 and TRBJ1-2; D might be TRBD1 (5 bases). Germline-derived CDR1 and CDR2 are SGHNT and YYREEE (reference sequence). The CDR3 extends over 13 amino acids. Trimming pared 1 base from V and 8 bases from J, leaving 12 bases between. The CDR3 protein is CASSLNTGEGYTF. The CDR3 nucleotides are TGTGCCAGCAGCTTGAACACGGGGGAGGGCTACACCTTC.

The rearrangement links TRBV4-3 to TRBJ2-1; perhaps D is TRBD1 or TRBD2 (5 bases each). V was clipped by 3 bases and J by 0 bases, with 9 bases between them. This CDR3 is built from 15 residues. The V gene's germline CDR1 is LGHNA and CDR2 YSLEER. The CDR3 DNA reads TGCGCCAGCAGCCAGGGACCGAGCTCCTACAATGAGCAGTTCTTC. Protein: CASSQGPSSYNEQFF.

Notes on this clone: Mismatch with germline at one junction end may stem from a read error. The genes are TRBV4-1 and TRBJ2-1, with D perhaps matching TRBD1 (5 bases). The germline CDR1 and CDR2 sequences are MGHRA and YSYEKL. This CDR3 is 14 amino acids long. CDR3 bases: TGCGCCAACAGCCAACCCCGAAGGGGCCATGAGCAGTTCTTC. It translates to CANSQPRRGHEQFF.

The chain recombines TRBV5-4 with TRBJ2-1, with D hard to call. The CDR3 spans 14 residues. V was clipped by 7 bases and J by 0 bases, with 11 bases between them. Germline CDR1 and CDR2: SGHNT and YYREEE (reference sequence). The CDR3 region is CASEASHSYNEQFF. In DNA form, the CDR3 reads TGTGCCAGCGAAGCCTCACACTCCTACAATGAGCAGTTCTTC. Drawing the rest from reference TRBV5-4 and TRBJ2-1, the complete variable domain is ETGVTQSPTHLIKTRGQQVTLRCSSQSGHNTVSWYQQALGQGPQFIFQYYREEENGRGNFPPRFSGLQFPNYSSELNVNALELDDSALYLCASEASHSYNEQFFGPGTRLTVL.

For this clone: This sample also contains other DNA sequences that code for the same CDR3. This chain uses TRBV12-3 or TRBV12-4 with TRBJ1-5; D unresolved. The CDR3 totals 13 residues. V was pared by 3 bases and J by 1 base, with 4 bases between. CDR3 sequence reads: CASSFVSNQPQHF. The CDR3 nucleotides are TGTGCCAGCAGTTTCGTAAGCAATCAGCCCCAGCATTTT.

The rearrangement uses TRBV19 and TRBJ1-2; TRBD1 matches at 9 bases. The CDR3 length is 13 residues. After removal of 5 bases from V and 6 bases from J, the junction contained 4 bases not matched to a gene. CDR1 is LNHDA, CDR2 SQIVND, per germline (reference sequence). Here the CDR3 DNA reads TGTGCCAGTAGTTTTGGGACAGGGAATGGCTACACCTTC. This codes for CASSFGTGNGYTF.

The gene calls are TRBV5-1 and TRBJ1-1, with D perhaps TRBD1 (5 bases). The V gene's germline CDR1 is SGHRS and CDR2 YFSETQ. This CDR3 has 12 amino acids. V lost 6 bases and J lost 11, with 17 bases in between. CDR3 DNA sequence: TGCGCCAGCAATGACAGACTTTCCCGGGCTTTCTTT. Its translation: CASNDRLSRAFF.

This sequence joins TRBV30 and TRBJ2-1; 14 bases align to TRBD2. The CDR3 has 15 residues. With 5 bases clipped from V and 6 bases from J, the junction kept 6 bases outside the gene matches. Germline V gives CDR1 GTSNPN, CDR2 SVGIG (reference sequence). In nucleotides, the CDR3 is TGTGCCTGGGGACTAGCGGGAGGATATCCCAATGAGCAGTTCTTC. This encodes CAWGLAGGYPNEQFF.

The CDR3 loop is CATSIPSGANVLTF. Here the CDR3 DNA reads TGTGCCACCAGCATCCCGTCTGGGGCCAACGTCCTGACTTTC. The V and J genes are TRBV15 and TRBJ2-6, with no clear D. The CDR3 is made up of 14 amino acids. Germline V gene lookup returns CDR1 LNHNV and CDR2 YYDKDF (reference sequence). V dropped 4 bases and J dropped 1 base, with 5 bases sitting between them.

The rearrangement joins TRBV9 to TRBJ1-1, with a tentative D call TRBD1 (5 bases). V was shortened by 0 bases and J by 5 bases, with 11 bases between the two germline ends. CDR3 length: 14 residues. CDR1 and CDR2 (germline): SGDLS, YYNGEE. The CDR3 DNA reads as TGTGCCAGCAGCGTAGGAGGGGCGGGAACTGAAGCTTTCTTT. Protein: CASSVGGAGTEAFF. The full variable domain, its missing parts supplied by reference TRBV9 and TRBJ1-1, is DSGVTQTPKHLITATGQRVTLRCSPRSGDLSVYWYQQSLDQGLQFLIQYYNGEERAKGNILERFSAQQFPDLHSELNLSSLELGDSALYFCASSVGGAGTEAFFGQGTRLTVV.

J is TRBJ2-7 and V is TRBV7-2; tentative D call: TRBD1 (8 bases). CDR1 SGHTA and CDR2 FQGNSA come from the germline V gene. Trimming shortened V by 1 base and J by 3 bases, and 10 bases separated the two germline ends. The CDR3 is 14 residues long. The CDR3 DNA is TGTGCCAGCAGCTTAGACAGGGGGGGCTACGAGCAGTACTTC. This translates into CASSLDRGGYEQYF.

This clone was found once. The rearrangement uses TRBV12-5 and TRBJ2-5; D is ambiguous. This CDR3 spans 12 amino acids. The germline V gene has CDR1 LGHNT and CDR2 FRNRAP. V gave up 9 bases and J gave up 4 bases, with 12 bases separating them. DNA for the CDR3: TGTGCTAGCTTGATCACCGGAGAGACCCAGTACTTC. This gives the protein CASLITGETQYF.

Here the CDR3 reads CASSPRMNEQFF. The CDR3 DNA follows: TGTGCCAGTAGTCCGCGGATGAATGAGCAGTTCTTC. The V and J genes are TRBV19 and TRBJ2-1; D is uncertain. Trimming left V 5 bases short and J 7 bases short, with 9 bases between. The CDR3 totals 12 residues. Per germline, CDR1 LNHDA and CDR2 SQIVND (reference sequence).

The V and J genes are TRBV7-8 and TRBJ1-2; a possible D gene is TRBD1 (5 bases). Germline-derived CDR1 and CDR2 are SGHVS and FQNEAQ. This CDR3 region has 12 residues. V lost 5 bases and J 4 bases, leaving 8 bases between the germline ends. CDR3 DNA sequence: TGTGCCAGCAGCCGGGACTCCTATGGCTACACCTTC. It is translated as CASSRDSYGYTF.

J is TRBJ1-2 and V is TRBV15; TRBD1 agrees at 9 bases. CDR1 LNHNV and CDR2 YYDKDF come from the germline V gene (reference sequence). This CDR3 comprises 13 residues. V gave up 5 bases and J gave up 8 bases; unmatched junction bases: 6. The CDR3 loop reads CATSPRQGEGYTF. DNA of the CDR3: TGTGCCACCAGCCCGCGACAGGGGGAAGGCTACACCTTC. Filled out from reference TRBV15 and TRBJ1-2, the complete variable domain reads DAMVIQNPRYQVTQFGKPVTLSCSQTLNHNVMYWYQQKSSQAPKLLFHYYDKDFNNEADTPDNFQSRRPNTSFCFLDIRSPGLGDTAMYLCATSPRQGEGYTFGSGTRLTVV.

The chain uses TRBV15 and TRBJ1-4; a possible D gene is TRBD1 (6 bases). The ends were cut back, 0 bases at V and 7 bases at J, with 12 bases in the middle. The CDR3 loop spans 15 amino acids. From germline, CDR1 is LNHNV and CDR2 YYDKDF (reference sequence). CDR3 loop: CATSREGGHSEKLFF. In DNA form, the CDR3 reads TGTGCCACCAGCAGAGAGGGGGGGCATAGTGAAAAACTGTTTTTT.